One sample yielded the 7 T cell receptor beta chains listed below, sequenced in a study of blood T cell repertoires in COVID-19. Assay used: immunoSEQ multiplex PCR; TCRdb lists only in-frame clones, some missing. This sample has approximately 290,000 clones; approximately 83% occur once, and the top ten carry 4.3%. The sample comprised PBMCs or T cells enriched from blood (not recorded which). These receptor sequences come from a woman aged 25 to 39 who had recovered from COVID-19.

The gene calls are TRBV3-1 (or the pseudogene TRBV3-2) and TRBJ1-6; D may be TRBD1 (6 bases). Germline loops: CDR1 LGHDT, CDR2 YNNKEL (reference sequence). The CDR3 totals 17 residues. V lost 4 bases, J lost 8 bases, and 21 bases lay in between. CDR3 coding DNA: TGTGCCAGCAGCCGGAGGAAAGGAAGAACAGGGTATTCACCCCTCCACTTT. Protein: CASSRRKGRTGYSPLHF.

The V gene is TRBV11-2, the J gene TRBJ1-2; TRBD1 matches at 8 bases. The junction had 4 bases not matched to a gene; V was cut back by 0 bases and J by 4 bases. This CDR3 contains 15 residues. Per the germline V gene, CDR1 is SGHAT and CDR2 is FQNNGV. The CDR3 DNA reads as TGTGCCAGCAGCTTAGATCGGGACAGGACCTATGGCTACACCTTC. This gives the protein CASSLDRDRTYGYTF.

This clone appeared a single time. The rearrangement links TRBV28 to TRBJ2-7, with D possibly being TRBD2 (5 bases). Trimming shortened V by 6 bases and J by 7 bases, and 16 bases separated the two germline ends. Germline CDR1 MDHEN, CDR2 SYDVKM. The CDR3 consists of 13 residues. The CDR3 DNA reads TGTGCCAGCAGGGTTCCGAGGGCGATGGAGCAGTACTTC. As protein: CASRVPRAMEQYF.

The genes are TRBV19 and TRBJ1-1, with TRBD1 matching over 7 bases. CDR1 LNHDA and CDR2 SQIVND come from the germline V gene (reference sequence). Trimming took 3 bases from V and 6 from J; bases not matched to a gene: 16. The length of the CDR3 is 17 residues. This CDR3 is CASSMQRTGGLGAEAFF. DNA of the CDR3: TGTGCCAGTAGTATGCAACGGACAGGCGGCCTGGGGGCTGAAGCTTTCTTT.

The genes are TRBV28 and TRBJ1-2; weak D call: TRBD1 (6 bases). Germline CDR1 MDHEN, CDR2 SYDVKM. This CDR3 is built from 14 residues. Trimming removed 5 bases from V and 4 bases from J, with 14 bases in between. The CDR3 DNA reads as TGTGCCAGCAGTCCACAGGGTCGTCGCTATGGCTACACCTTC. It specifies CASSPQGRRYGYTF.

The rearrangement joins TRBV2 to TRBJ1-2; D is undetermined. V lost 7 bases and J lost 10, with 16 bases in between. Germline V gene data show CDR1 as SNHLY and CDR2 as FYNNEI. This CDR3 has 12 amino acids. In DNA form, the CDR3 reads TGTGCCAGCAAGACTGGCAGTTTTTACTACACCTTC. Protein: CASKTGSFYYTF.

The genes are TRBV7-9 and TRBJ2-1; 8 bases are shared with TRBD1. Germline CDR1 is SEHNR and CDR2 is FQNEAQ (reference sequence). The CDR3 runs to 15 residues. After removal of 5 bases from V and 5 bases from J, the junction contained 8 bases not matched to a gene. CDR3 nucleotide sequence: TGTGCCAGCAGCCCCAGGGGGCAGGAGAACAATGAGCAGTTCTTC. Protein: CASSPRGQENNEQFF.